The 21 T cell receptor beta chains below come from one sample, sequenced in a study of CD8+ T cells in alopecia areata. Reverse transcription of extracted RNA yielded cDNA, which provided the sequencing template. TCRdb's copy holds only in-frame clones and misses some; the assay was immunoSEQ multiplex PCR. The sample yields 95,000 to 110,000 clones, about 83% seen once. Stated treatment: oral pan-JAK inhibitor, 5-10 mg twice daily. The sample in question was CD8+ T cells sorted from blood, obtained at week 24, from a patient treated with tofacitinib. Receptor source: a human donor with alopecia areata.

As to this clone: An end of the junction differs from the germline gene, which may be a read error. The genes are TRBV29-1 and TRBJ2-1; D ambiguous. The CDR3 runs 10 residues. The V gene's germline CDR1 is SQVTM and CDR2 ANQGSEA. CDR3 amino acids: CSDGINEQLF. In nucleotides, the CDR3 is TGCAGCGATGGCATCAATGAGCAGCTCTTC.

CDR3 residues: CASSSGPWETQYF. CDR3 DNA sequence: TGTGCCAGCAGTTCTGGACCCTGGGAGACCCAGTACTTC. The rearrangement joins TRBV27 to TRBJ2-5; D gene unclear. Germline V gene lookup returns CDR1 MNHEY and CDR2 SMNVEV (reference sequence). The CDR3 covers 13 residues. V lost 4 bases and J lost 5, with 11 bases in between.

The chain combines TRBV28 with TRBJ2-7, with unresolved D. V was trimmed by 8 bases and J by 2 bases, leaving 16 bases between them. Germline values: CDR1 MDHEN, CDR2 SYDVKM. The CDR3 contains 14 residues. This CDR3 reads CASGAIILPYEQYF. In nucleotides, the CDR3 is TGTGCCAGCGGAGCCATTATACTCCCCTACGAGCAGTACTTC.

The chain combines TRBV7-2 with TRBJ2-5, with D maybe TRBD1 (6 bases). Germline values: CDR1 SGHTA, CDR2 FQGNSA. CDR3 length: 16 amino acids. Deletions cut 1 base from V and 1 base from J, with 13 bases between. The CDR3 protein is CASSLGGQYLQETQYF. DNA for the CDR3: TGTGCCAGCAGCTTAGGTGGACAGTATCTCCAAGAGACCCAGTACTTC.

The chain couples TRBV4-3 to TRBJ1-5, with D possibly TRBD1 on 6 matching bases. CDR1 LGHNA and CDR2 YSLEER come from the germline V gene. V lost 0 bases and J lost 0, with 12 bases in between. There are 17 residues in the CDR3. The CDR3 spells CASSQEWGASSNQPQHF. DNA of the CDR3: TGCGCCAGCAGCCAAGAATGGGGGGCTTCTAGCAATCAGCCCCAGCATTTT.

This rearrangement joins TRBV7-8 to TRBJ2-7; 7 bases are shared with TRBD1. The CDR3 is made up of 14 amino acids. Per germline, CDR1 SGHVS and CDR2 FQNEAQ. V was clipped by 5 bases and J by 3 bases; unmatched bases: 7. The CDR3 DNA reads TGTGCCAGCAGCCAAGACAGGGTAGACTACGAGCAGTACTTC. It translates to CASSQDRVDYEQYF.

The chain links TRBV6-5 to TRBJ1-1, with D unclear. The germline gives CDR1 MNHEY, CDR2 SVGAGI. Deletions cut 6 bases from V and 1 base from J, with 9 bases between. The CDR3 is 13 residues long. The CDR3 loop reads CASSFFKNTEAFF. CDR3 sequence (DNA): TGTGCCAGCAGCTTCTTTAAGAACACTGAAGCTTTCTTT.

V gene TRBV29-1 combines with J gene TRBJ2-5, with unresolved D. V dropped 0 bases and J dropped 5 bases, with 13 bases sitting between them. The germline V gene has CDR1 SQVTM and CDR2 ANQGSEA. This CDR3 is built from 14 residues. The CDR3 bases are TGCAGCGTTGAAGATCTCCAGCCCCAGGAGACCCAGTACTTC. Encoded protein: CSVEDLQPQETQYF.

This clone was counted once. The V and J genes are TRBV27 and TRBJ2-7; unclear D gene. CDR1 is MNHEY, CDR2 SMNVEV, per germline (reference sequence). The V end lost 4 bases, the J end lost 6 bases, and 7 bases lay between the germline ends. The CDR3 has 11 amino acids. The CDR3 bases are TGTGCCAGCAGTTATGGGCTCGAGCAGTACTTC. As protein: CASSYGLEQYF.

The rearrangement links TRBV6-5 to TRBJ1-1; possibly TRBD1 for D (5 bases). This CDR3 is 15 amino acids long. Germline V gives CDR1 MNHEY, CDR2 SVGAGI. Trimming removed 0 bases from V and 2 bases from J, with 10 bases in between. The CDR3 protein is CASSYSIGGNTEAFF. CDR3 nucleotide sequence: TGTGCCAGCAGTTACTCGATCGGGGGTAACACTGAAGCTTTCTTT.

The chain employs TRBV19 and TRBJ2-5; TRBD2 aligns across 11 bases. The CDR3 has 14 residues. V dropped 6 bases and J dropped 3; count of bases not matched to a gene: 3. In germline, CDR1 is LNHDA, CDR2 SQIVND (reference sequence). CDR3 sequence reads: CASSGTSGKETQYF. The CDR3 DNA is TGTGCCAGTAGCGGGACTAGCGGTAAAGAGACCCAGTACTTC. The full variable domain, its missing parts supplied by reference TRBV19 and TRBJ2-5, is DGGITQSPKYLFRKEGQNVTLSCEQNLNHDAMYWYRQDPGQGLRLIYYSQIVNDFQKGDIAEGYSVSREKKESFPLTVTSAQKNPTAFYLCASSGTSGKETQYFGPGTRLLVL.

This clone showed up just a few times. V gene TRBV2 combines with J gene TRBJ2-7; D unclear. Trimming took 6 bases from V and 2 from J, leaving 8 bases between them. The CDR3 spans 12 residues. The germline gives CDR1 SNHLY, CDR2 FYNNEI. CDR3 region: CASSAGPYEQYF. As DNA, the CDR3 is TGTGCCAGCAGCGCAGGACCCTACGAGCAGTACTTC.

The chain carries TRBV30 and TRBJ1-1; possibly TRBD1 for D (6 bases). The CDR3 loop spans 15 amino acids. From germline, CDR1 is GTSNPN and CDR2 SVGIG (reference sequence). Deletions cut 1 base from V and 4 bases from J, with 16 bases between. The CDR3 spells CAWSGGLGGRTEAFF. The CDR3 DNA reads as TGTGCCTGGAGTGGCGGGCTGGGGGGGCGCACTGAAGCTTTCTTT.

The CDR3 protein is CASSVGRSVPYEQYF. CDR3 coding DNA: TGTGCCAGCAGCGTAGGACGGTCCGTCCCATACGAGCAGTACTTC. The chain links TRBV9 to TRBJ2-7; D is unresolved. Trimming took 0 bases from V and 4 from J, leaving 14 bases between them. This CDR3 region has 15 residues. Germline V gene lookup returns CDR1 SGDLS and CDR2 YYNGEE. Full variable domain (remainder filled in from reference TRBV9 and TRBJ2-7): DSGVTQTPKHLITATGQRVTLRCSPRSGDLSVYWYQQSLDQGLQFLIQYYNGEERAKGNILERFSAQQFPDLHSELNLSSLELGDSALYFCASSVGRSVPYEQYFGPGTRLTVT.

J is TRBJ2-7 and V is TRBV18; 9 bases agree with TRBD1. Germline V lookup: CDR1 KGHSH, CDR2 LQKENI. The CDR3 covers 14 residues. With 6 bases clipped from V and 1 base from J, the junction kept 4 bases outside the gene matches. As DNA, the CDR3 is TGTGCCAGCTCGCCGGGACAGGGTTCCTACGAGCAGTACTTC. It codes for CASSPGQGSYEQYF.

V usage is TRBV29-1 and J usage is TRBJ2-5; 9 bases map to TRBD2. CDR1 and CDR2 (germline): SQVTM, ANQGSEA. V was clipped by 7 bases and J by 2 bases; unmatched bases: 11. The CDR3 runs to 15 residues. The CDR3 here is CSARPAGGPQETQYF. In DNA, the CDR3 is TGCAGCGCCCGGCCAGCGGGGGGCCCACAAGAGACCCAGTACTTC.

Note on this clone: Compared with germline, one end of the junction differs, possibly owing to a read error. The gene calls are TRBV7-7 and TRBJ2-5, with D perhaps TRBD1 (5 bases). This CDR3 region has 15 residues. The germline gives CDR1 SSHAT, CDR2 FNYEAQ (reference sequence). The CDR3 here is CASSLLAQGQETQYF. The CDR3 DNA sequence: TGTGCTAGCAGCTTACTTGCGCAGGGTCAAGAGACCCAGTACTTC.

This clone was recorded a few times. V and J are TRBV29-1 and TRBJ2-1; D gene unclear. The CDR3 has 11 amino acids. Germline V gene sequence: CDR1 SQVTM, CDR2 ANQGSEA. The V gene lost 5 bases and the J gene lost 1 base, with 3 bases spanning the gap. The CDR3 protein is CSVISYNEQFF. CDR3 bases: TGCAGCGTTATATCCTACAATGAGCAGTTCTTC.

The J gene is TRBJ2-7, the V gene TRBV11-2; 8 bases map to TRBD1. Germline CDR1 and CDR2: SGHAT and FQNNGV. V lost 1 base to trimming and J lost 2 bases; unmatched junction nucleotides: 1. CDR3 size: 14 residues. CDR3 sequence reads: CASSLGTGPYEQYF. In DNA form, the CDR3 reads TGTGCCAGCAGCTTAGGGACAGGGCCCTACGAGCAGTACTTC.

The chain carries TRBV19 and TRBJ2-1; tentatively, D is TRBD2 (5 bases). CDR1 and CDR2 from the germline V gene are LNHDA and SQIVND (reference sequence). The V gene lost 7 bases and the J gene lost 6 bases, with 13 bases spanning the gap. The CDR3 covers 13 residues. In nucleotides, the CDR3 is TGTGCCAGTAATCGGGCAGCGGTCAATGAGCAGTTCTTC. Translation: CASNRAAVNEQFF.

The V gene is TRBV7-2, the J gene TRBJ2-2; no clear D. V shed 6 bases and J shed 4 bases, with 15 bases lying between them. CDR1 is SGHTA, CDR2 FQGNSA, per germline. This CDR3 region has 15 residues. The CDR3 DNA reads as TGTGCCAGCAGTTTCGAATCTAGAGGCACCGGGGAGCTGTTTTTT. Translation: CASSFESRGTGELFF.